This entry lists 5 T cell receptor beta chains sequenced from one sample in a study of blood T cell repertoires in COVID-19. Some clones are missing from TCRdb's copy, which holds only in-frame ones; the method was immunoSEQ multiplex PCR. The sample yields around 230,000 clones, about 79% seen once. Input material: peripheral blood. Receptors originate from a woman older than 75 with acute or convalescent COVID-19.

Only one count was recorded for this clone. The genes are TRBV29-1 and TRBJ1-2, with 8 positions matching TRBD1. CDR1 is SQVTM and CDR2 is ANQGSEA in the germline V gene. The CDR3 spans 15 residues. V was pared by 2 bases and J by 4 bases, with 9 bases of the junction left unmatched. The CDR3 spells CSVEPSGQGSYGYTF. DNA of the CDR3: TGCAGCGTTGAACCGTCCGGACAGGGCAGCTATGGCTACACCTTC.

The chain has TRBV10-3 and TRBJ2-1; TRBD2 matches at 9 bases. CDR1 is ENHRY and CDR2 is SYGVKD in the germline V gene. The CDR3 is 14 residues long. V lost 4 bases and J lost 10; bases outside the gene matches: 8. CDR3 protein: CAISASGTSYEQFF. The DNA of the CDR3 is TGTGCCATCAGTGCGTCCGGGACTAGCTACGAGCAGTTCTTC.

The V gene is TRBV7-3, the J gene TRBJ2-3; D is uncertain. This CDR3 contains 16 residues. V dropped 2 bases and J dropped 2 bases, with 14 bases sitting between them. Germline V CDR1 and CDR2: SGHTA, FQGTGA. CDR3 sequence: CASSLFSRLSTDTQYF. DNA for the CDR3: TGTGCCAGCAGCTTATTTTCTAGACTTTCCACAGATACGCAGTATTTT.

This clone was found a few times. This chain joins TRBV12-3 or TRBV12-4 and TRBJ2-7, with a weak D call TRBD2 (5 bases). This CDR3 is 11 amino acids long. V was trimmed by 3 bases and J by 7 bases, leaving 7 bases between them. Here the CDR3 reads CASSFSGEQYF. CDR3 sequence (DNA): TGTGCCAGCAGTTTTTCGGGAGAGCAGTACTTC.

The chain couples TRBV11-3 to TRBJ1-1; perhaps TRBD1 as D (5 bases). Germline-derived CDR1 and CDR2 are SGHNT and YENEEA. Trimming pared 0 bases from V and 0 bases from J, leaving 11 bases between. The CDR3 has 16 amino acids. CDR3 nucleotide sequence: TGTGCCAGCAGCTTAGATTATACAGGAGTGAACACTGAAGCTTTCTTT. Amino acids: CASSLDYTGVNTEAFF.